This T cell receptor beta chain is drawn from a study of cytomegalovirus exposure and HLA in healthy donors (dated by TCRdb to about 2017). About the study as a whole: According to an earlier analysis of 550 to 750 of the donors, some 180 million T cells yielded some 120 million unique TCR beta sequences and about 300 Gb of sequence data. About 310 gigabases of sequencing data and roughly 90 million unique TCR sequences were included in an early release covering over 600 HLA-typed donors. Of the roughly 400 genotyped donors, 65% to 90% were placed in the genetic ancestry cluster associated with self-reported Caucasian donors. The study aimed to test whether signatures of past pathogen exposure could be identified by cataloging public T cell receptors. The study profiled the T cell repertoires of under 700 subjects by immunosequencing and related them to cytomegalovirus serostatus. Along with the approximately 650-subject first cohort, a separate validation cohort of about 110 different subjects was used. To predict cytomegalovirus infection status, the study brought together high-throughput TCR immunosequencing, statistical association of individual TCRs with disease status, and machine learning. A later analysis re-examined previously published TCR beta repertoires from around 670 donors and added high-resolution HLA genotyping to investigate patterns of TCR occurrence. Rather than drawing on any new phenotypic data, the later analysis identified candidate immune exposures from TCR beta sequences and the way those sequences occurred across donors. In an earlier analysis of several hundred of the donors, high-throughput TCR beta sequencing was used to judge whether each TCR beta V gene segment behaved as functional or pseudogenic. Donor age, sex, ethnicity and CMV serostatus were compiled alongside the repertoire data. A later genetic analysis used genome-wide SNP genotypes for about 60% of the roughly 700 donors, treating that subset as a discovery cohort. Every repertoire in the discovery cohort had been generated on one and the same sequencing platform. Both class I and class II loci were covered by HLA typing, at four-digit resolution. The number of typed donors differed by locus: about 620-630 for A, B, C, DRB1 and DQB1; approximately 520 for DQA1; roughly 600 for DPA1; and 400 to 480 for DPB1. Because of strong linkage in the cohort, roughly five DR-DQ haplotypes were treated as single units for association and clustering. On average, roughly 250,000 unique TCR beta nucleotide sequences were sequenced per donor among a few hundred genotyped donors of the cohort, with 15% to 20% of those sequences being non-productive.

From the germline V gene, CDR1 is LGHNA and CDR2 is YNFKEQ. The CDR3 sequence holds 15 residues, the cysteine and phenylalanine included. Here the CDR3 DNA is all that survives: 45 bases in frame from base 1. The junction carries 9 bases between V and J, which are trimmed by 1 base and 0 bases respectively. Overall study results and their limits: An earlier analysis of around 540 of the donors showed that most TCR beta V segments appeared in productive rearrangements either about 87% or about 30% of the time, which broadly matched IMGT annotations. The 87-base-pair reads could not distinguish some IMGT-functional V segments, including TRBV6-2 and TRBV6-3, so those segments were excluded. Compared with equally common non-associated chains, HLA-associated TCR beta chains in a later analysis were more clonally expanded and had lower generation probabilities. In a later genetic analysis, a missense DCLRE1C variant was associated with V-gene and J-gene trimming of TCR beta chains, and the association was replicated in an independent cohort. A further reported finding was that TCR beta sequences accurately predicted the HLA-A and HLA-B alleles for most subjects in the first cohort. The authors suggested that the approach could potentially be generalized to other disease states and immunological phenotypes. Presence/absence analyses assumed roughly uniform sequencing depth across donors, an assumption that may not hold. When HLA alleles, especially DR and DQ, strongly co-occurred, attributing TCR associations to individual alleles was difficult. The study listed 164 TCR beta chains as associated with cytomegalovirus. Correlated functional status among segregating V segments might reflect linkage disequilibrium, but an unknown experimental factor could not be ruled out. The classifier was reported to diagnose cytomegalovirus status with high specificity and sensitivity in both the original and validation cohorts. According to a later analysis, most CMV-associated TCR beta chains appeared to be HLA-restricted, and the HLA associations seemed to be driven largely by CMV exposure. In this cohort, only TCR beta chains were sequenced, and detectable features were limited by the absence of alpha or paired-chain data. A later analysis associated about 17,000 TCR beta sequences with specific HLA alleles at a false discovery rate of 0.05. In a later analysis, the rate of TCR association differed among HLA loci, with DRB1 alleles having the most associated TCRs and HLA-C alleles having the fewest. The earlier analysis of around 600 of the donors excluded seventeen rarely observed V segments, including chromosome 9 orphons, because counts were too low. Several of the top co-occurrence clusters appeared to be linked to parvovirus B19, influenza, CMV and Epstein-Barr virus, according to a later analysis. While some public TCRs were present in many individuals, most TCR sequences turned up only very rarely across donors. A cluster of highly shared sequence variants was judged likely to represent a technical artifact of the sequencing pipeline. Because HLA typing was missing for some donors at each locus, association tests included only the typed subset. Three of the identified cytomegalovirus-associated TCR beta chains were confirmed in vitro to be specific for cytomegalovirus antigens. CMV serostatus was the only immune exposure information available for the cohort. A later genetic analysis reported fewer N-insertions in productive TCRs among donors in an Asian-associated ancestry cluster than the roughly 700-donor mean.

The library was generated by the immunoSEQ multiplex PCR assay. For the multiplex PCR, a mixture combining 60 forward primers for TCR Vbeta segments and 13 reverse primers for TCR Jbeta segments was used. Amplification of the CDR3 region of rearranged TCR beta genes was performed with a multiplex PCR assay on genomic DNA. Amplified TCR beta libraries were sequenced as 87-base-pair reads on the Illumina HiSeq System. Regarding the original processing steps: A later analysis tallied around 82 million unique TCR beta chains across the 666 repertoires, and some 10 million of those chains were shared by two or more donors. To remove PCR and sequencing errors, raw reads were error-corrected and collapsed into unique sequences using a nearest-neighbor algorithm that merged closely related sequences. To assign V, D and J gene segments, CDR3 sequences were aligned to IMGT reference sequences. Each retained sequence needed at least a six-nucleotide match to both a V gene segment and a J gene segment. A rearrangement was called productive if the CDR3 had no stop codons and remained in frame with V and J, and every other rearrangement was called non-productive. CDR3 was defined by IMGT convention, running from the second conserved V-encoded cysteine to the conserved J-encoded phenylalanine. The earlier analysis of about 610 of the donors excluded sequences that lacked an unambiguous match to a single V gene segment. An earlier analysis of almost 600 of the donors classified V segments as functional when productive rearrangements were above 56.7% and as segregating when the standard deviation between donors was above 5%. To diagnose cytomegalovirus status from the catalog of TCR beta chain sequences, a statistical classification framework was built. V and J gene assignment, in a later analysis, came from comparing TCR nucleotide sequences with IMGT/GENE-DB human TR gene sequences. In a later analysis, CDR3 sequences and most-parsimonious VDJ recombination scenarios were assigned using the TCRdist pipeline. In a later analysis, every TCR beta chain was defined by the combination of its CDR3 amino acid sequence and its V-gene family, and reads without a unique V-gene family were dropped. A later analysis removed roughly 590 highly shared, low-generation-probability nucleotide sequences to deal with suspected cross-contamination and a sequencing artifact. For each public chain, a later analysis derived a clonal expansion index from normalized ranks of inferred template counts within each repertoire. Generation probabilities in a later analysis came from a VDJ recombination model fitted to out-of-frame rearrangements, and those results were checked against IGoR. A later analysis scored TCR-TCR, TCR-HLA and TCR-CMV co-occurrence with hypergeometric tests, applying a repertoire-size bias correction to TCR pairs. In a later analysis, false discovery rates were estimated by permuting HLA or CMV assignments 20 times. In a later analysis, co-occurring TCRs were grouped using DBSCAN, and TCRdist sequence similarity was added for clustering within HLA-allele-positive subsets. Co-occurrence clustering excluded repertoires with fewer than 30,000 or more than 120,000 public chains, plus five with anomalous nucleotide sharing. As stored in TCRdb, this immuneACCESS dataset retains in-frame rearrangements with V and J assigned. A fraction of the clones does not appear; measured against another copy, unresolved V genes explain less than half of the discrepancy, and the remainder lacks a known reason. V, J and clone size derive from that table, while D and trimming were established from the DNA sequence. This sample is represented by fewer than 350,000 clones; approximately 90% of them were singletons. The ten largest make up approximately 2.4% of the sample.

The cohort consisted of more than 650 healthy bone marrow donors. At the time of sampling, every cohort member was nominally healthy, though immune exposures that went unrecorded were likely present. The donor tested CMV seronegative and was one of the 352 seronegative cohort members. A peripheral blood sample was collected from each donor, and TCR beta sequencing was performed on peripheral blood mononuclear cells. The Qiagen DNeasy Blood Extraction Kit was used to extract genomic DNA from the blood cell samples. Details on this clone: Its recognized antigen is unknown. The sample holds no much larger clone one base away, and base qualities are not on file.

This sequence uses TRBV4-2 and TRBJ1-2; the D gene is perhaps TRBD1, on 6 matching bases. The source of this sequence is a woman aged 18-29 years in good health and CMV-seronegative. The material sequenced was PBMCs. The bases are TGTGCCAGCAGCCAAGGACAGGCATCTAACTATGGCTACACCTTC. Its translation is CASSQGQASNYGYTF.